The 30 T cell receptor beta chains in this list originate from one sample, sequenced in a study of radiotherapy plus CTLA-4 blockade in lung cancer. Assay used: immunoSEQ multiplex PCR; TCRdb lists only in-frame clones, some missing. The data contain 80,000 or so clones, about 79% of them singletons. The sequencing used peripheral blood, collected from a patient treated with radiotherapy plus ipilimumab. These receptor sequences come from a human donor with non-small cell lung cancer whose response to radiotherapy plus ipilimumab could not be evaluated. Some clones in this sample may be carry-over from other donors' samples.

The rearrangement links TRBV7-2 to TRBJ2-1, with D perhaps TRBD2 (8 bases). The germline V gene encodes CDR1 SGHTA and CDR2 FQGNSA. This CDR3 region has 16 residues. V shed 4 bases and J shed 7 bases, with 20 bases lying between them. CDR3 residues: CASSSAGGGGQNEQFF. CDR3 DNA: TGTGCCAGCAGCTCGGCGGGAGGTGGGGGACAGAATGAGCAGTTCTTC. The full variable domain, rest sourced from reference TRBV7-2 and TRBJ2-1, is GAGVSQSPSNKVTEKGKDVELRCDPISGHTALYWYRQSLGQGLEFLIYFQGNSAPDKSGLPSDRFSAERTGGSVSTLTIQRTQQEDSAVYLCASSSAGGGGQNEQFFGPGTRLTVL.

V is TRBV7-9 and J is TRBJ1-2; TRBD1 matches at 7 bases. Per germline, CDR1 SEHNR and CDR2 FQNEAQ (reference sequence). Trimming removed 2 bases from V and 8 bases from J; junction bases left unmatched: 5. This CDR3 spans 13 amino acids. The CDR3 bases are TGTGCCAGCAGCTTACCGACAGGGATGGGCTACACCTTC. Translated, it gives CASSLPTGMGYTF.

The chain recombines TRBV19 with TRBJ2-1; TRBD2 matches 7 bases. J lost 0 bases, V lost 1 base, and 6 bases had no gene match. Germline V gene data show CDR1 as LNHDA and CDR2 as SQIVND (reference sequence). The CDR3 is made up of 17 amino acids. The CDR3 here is CASSIVGGGSSYNEQFF. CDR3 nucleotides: TGTGCCAGTAGTATAGTTGGGGGGGGGAGCTCCTACAATGAGCAGTTCTTC.

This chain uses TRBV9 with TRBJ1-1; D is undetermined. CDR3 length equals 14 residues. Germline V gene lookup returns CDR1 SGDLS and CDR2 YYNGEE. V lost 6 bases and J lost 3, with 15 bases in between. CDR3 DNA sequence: TGTGCCAGCACCCTTCAGACGGACTACACTGAAGCTTTCTTT. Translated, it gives CASTLQTDYTEAFF. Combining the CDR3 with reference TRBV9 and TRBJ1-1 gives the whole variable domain DSGVTQTPKHLITATGQRVTLRCSPRSGDLSVYWYQQSLDQGLQFLIQYYNGEERAKGNILERFSAQQFPDLHSELNLSSLELGDSALYFCASTLQTDYTEAFFGQGTRLTVV.

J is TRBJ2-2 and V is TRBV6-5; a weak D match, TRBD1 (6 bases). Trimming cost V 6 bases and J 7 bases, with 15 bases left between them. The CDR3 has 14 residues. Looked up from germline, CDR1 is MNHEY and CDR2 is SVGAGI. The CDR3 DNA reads TGTGCCAGCAGACCACAGGGTCAAAACGGGGAGCTGTTTTTT. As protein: CASRPQGQNGELFF.

DNA of the CDR3: TGCGCCAGCAGCTCCAGGACAGGACCCTACGAGCAGTACTTC. Encoded protein: CASSSRTGPYEQYF. This rearrangement joins TRBV5-1 to TRBJ2-7, with TRBD1 matching 7 bases. With V trimmed by 3 bases and J by 2 bases, 5 bases remained unmatched. This CDR3 has 14 amino acids. CDR1 SGHRS and CDR2 YFSETQ come from the germline V gene.

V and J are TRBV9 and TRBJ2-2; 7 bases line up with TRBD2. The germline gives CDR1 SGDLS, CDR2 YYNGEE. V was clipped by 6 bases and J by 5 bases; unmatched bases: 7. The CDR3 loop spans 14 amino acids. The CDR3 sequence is CASTPGGTTGELFF. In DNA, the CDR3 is TGTGCCAGCACCCCGGGGGGTACTACCGGGGAGCTGTTTTTT. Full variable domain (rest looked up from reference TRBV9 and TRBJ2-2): DSGVTQTPKHLITATGQRVTLRCSPRSGDLSVYWYQQSLDQGLQFLIQYYNGEERAKGNILERFSAQQFPDLHSELNLSSLELGDSALYFCASTPGGTTGELFFGEGSRLTVL.

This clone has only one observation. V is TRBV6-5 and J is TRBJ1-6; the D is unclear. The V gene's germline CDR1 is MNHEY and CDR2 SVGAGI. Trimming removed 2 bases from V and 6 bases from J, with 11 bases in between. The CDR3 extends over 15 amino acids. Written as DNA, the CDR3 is TGTGCCAGCAGTTACCGAGACTCTCTTAATTCACCCCTCCACTTT. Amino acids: CASSYRDSLNSPLHF.

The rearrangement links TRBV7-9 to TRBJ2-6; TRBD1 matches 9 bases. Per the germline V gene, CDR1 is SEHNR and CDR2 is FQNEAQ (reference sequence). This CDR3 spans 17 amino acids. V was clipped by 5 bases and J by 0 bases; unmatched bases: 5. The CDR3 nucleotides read TGTGCCAGCAGCCTGGACAGGGGCAGCTCTGGGGCCAACGTCCTGACTTTC. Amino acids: CASSLDRGSSGANVLTF. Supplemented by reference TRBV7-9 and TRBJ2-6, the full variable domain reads DTGVSQNPRHKITKRGQNVTFRCDPISEHNRLYWYRQTLGQGPEFLTYFQNEAQLEKSRLLSDRFSAERPKGSFSTLEIQRTEQGDSAMYLCASSLDRGSSGANVLTFGAGSRLTVL.

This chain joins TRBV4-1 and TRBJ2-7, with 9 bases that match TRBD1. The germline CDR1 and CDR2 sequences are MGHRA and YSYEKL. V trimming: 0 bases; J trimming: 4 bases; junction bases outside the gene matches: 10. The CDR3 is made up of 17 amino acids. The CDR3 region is CASSQDPWTGVQYEQYF. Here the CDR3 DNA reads TGCGCCAGCAGCCAAGATCCTTGGACAGGGGTCCAATACGAGCAGTACTTC.

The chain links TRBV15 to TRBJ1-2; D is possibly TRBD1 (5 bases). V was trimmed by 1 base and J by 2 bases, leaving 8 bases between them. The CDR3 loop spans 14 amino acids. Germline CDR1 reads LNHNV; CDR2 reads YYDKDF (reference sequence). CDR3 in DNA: TGTGCCACCAGCAGAGGACAGACCAACTATGGCTACACCTTC. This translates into CATSRGQTNYGYTF.

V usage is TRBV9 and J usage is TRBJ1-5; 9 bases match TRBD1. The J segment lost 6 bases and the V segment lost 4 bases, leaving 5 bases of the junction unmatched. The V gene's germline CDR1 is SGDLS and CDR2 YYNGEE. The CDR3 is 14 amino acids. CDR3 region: CASSQDRGGQPQHF. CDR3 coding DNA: TGTGCCAGCAGCCAGGACAGGGGCGGTCAGCCCCAGCATTTT.

The CDR3 DNA sequence: TGTGCCAGCAGTTACACTCCGGGACAGTCTGAAGCTTTCTTT. Encoded protein: CASSYTPGQSEAFF. The chain uses TRBV6-5 and TRBJ1-1; 7 nucleotides line up with TRBD1. J gave up 6 bases and V 2 bases, and 6 bases lay outside the gene matches. The CDR3 consists of 14 residues. CDR1 MNHEY and CDR2 SVGAGI come from the germline V gene.

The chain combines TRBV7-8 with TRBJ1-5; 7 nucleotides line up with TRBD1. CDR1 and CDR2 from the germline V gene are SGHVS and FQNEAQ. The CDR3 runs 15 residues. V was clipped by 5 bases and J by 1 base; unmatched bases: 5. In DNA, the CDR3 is TGTGCCAGCAGCGTTCTGGGACAGAGCAATCAGCCCCAGCATTTT. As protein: CASSVLGQSNQPQHF.

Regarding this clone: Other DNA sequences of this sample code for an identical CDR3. The CDR3 DNA sequence: TGTGCCACCAGGGAGTCAGGGGGTGGTGAGCAGTTCTTC. Translation: CATRESGGGEQFF. The chain links TRBV15 to TRBJ2-1; 7 bases map to TRBD1. The CDR3 sequence is 13 residues long. Trimming at V came to 6 bases and at J to 9 bases, leaving 8 bases not matched to a gene. Germline CDR1 reads LNHNV; CDR2 reads YYDKDF (reference sequence).

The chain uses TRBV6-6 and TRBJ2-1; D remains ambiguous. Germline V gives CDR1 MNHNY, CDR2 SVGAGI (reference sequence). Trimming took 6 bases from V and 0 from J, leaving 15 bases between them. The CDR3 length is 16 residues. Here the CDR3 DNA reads TGTGCCAGCAGCATCGACGACTCCGGCTCCTACAATGAGCAGTTCTTC. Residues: CASSIDDSGSYNEQFF.

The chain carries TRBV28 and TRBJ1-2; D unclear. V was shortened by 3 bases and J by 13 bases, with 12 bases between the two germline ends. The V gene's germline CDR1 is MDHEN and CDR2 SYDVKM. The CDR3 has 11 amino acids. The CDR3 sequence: CASSLGQLSTF. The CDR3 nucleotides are TGTGCCAGCAGTTTGGGCCAGCTTTCCACCTTC.

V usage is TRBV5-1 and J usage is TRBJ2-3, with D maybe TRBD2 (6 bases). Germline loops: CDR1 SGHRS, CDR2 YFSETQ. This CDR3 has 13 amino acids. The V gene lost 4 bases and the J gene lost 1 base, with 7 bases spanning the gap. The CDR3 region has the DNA TGCGCCAGCAGCCCGGGAGGCACAGATACGCAGTATTTT. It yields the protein CASSPGGTDTQYF.

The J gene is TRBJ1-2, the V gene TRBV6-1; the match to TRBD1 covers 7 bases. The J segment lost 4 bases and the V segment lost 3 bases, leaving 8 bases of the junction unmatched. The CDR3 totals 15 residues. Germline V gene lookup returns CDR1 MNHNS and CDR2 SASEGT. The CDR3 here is CASSDWGAGGYGYTF. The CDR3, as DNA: TGTGCCAGCAGTGATTGGGGGGCAGGGGGCTATGGCTACACCTTC.

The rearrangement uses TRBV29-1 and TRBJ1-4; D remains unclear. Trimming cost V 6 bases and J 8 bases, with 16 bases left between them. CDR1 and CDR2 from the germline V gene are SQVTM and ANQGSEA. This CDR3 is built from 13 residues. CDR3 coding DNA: TGCAGCGTGGTTCGTGGCCTAGGAGAAAAACTGTTTTTT. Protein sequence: CSVVRGLGEKLFF.

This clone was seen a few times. CDR3 protein: CASSQTGLAGATWFF. In DNA, the CDR3 is TGCGCCAGCAGCCAGACCGGACTAGCGGGGGCTACATGGTTCTTC. This chain links TRBV4-1 with TRBJ2-1, with 13 bases matching TRBD2. The CDR3 has 15 amino acids. Germline lookup yields CDR1 MGHRA and CDR2 YSYEKL. The ends lost 3 bases at V and 15 bases at J; junction bases unmatched: 11.

CDR3 bases: TGTGCCATCAGCCGGGACAAGGAGTATAGCAATCAGCCCCAGCATTTT. It translates to CAISRDKEYSNQPQHF. The rearrangement links TRBV10-3 to TRBJ1-5, with a weak D call TRBD1 (6 bases). Germline CDR1 and CDR2: ENHRY and SYGVKD. Trimming pared 6 bases from V and 0 bases from J, leaving 15 bases between. The CDR3 sequence is 16 residues long.

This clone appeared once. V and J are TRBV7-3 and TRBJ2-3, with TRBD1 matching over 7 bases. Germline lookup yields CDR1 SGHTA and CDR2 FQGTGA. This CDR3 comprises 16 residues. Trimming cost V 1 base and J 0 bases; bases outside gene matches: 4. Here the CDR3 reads CASSLKGAGSTDTQYF. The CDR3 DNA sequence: TGTGCCAGCAGCTTAAAGGGGGCCGGAAGCACAGATACGCAGTATTTT. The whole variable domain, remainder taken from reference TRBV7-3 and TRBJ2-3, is GAGVSQTPSNKVTEKGKYVELRCDPISGHTALYWYRQSLGQGPEFLIYFQGTGAADDSGLPNDRFFAVRPEGSVSTLKIQRTERGDSAVYLCASSLKGAGSTDTQYFGPGTRLTVL.

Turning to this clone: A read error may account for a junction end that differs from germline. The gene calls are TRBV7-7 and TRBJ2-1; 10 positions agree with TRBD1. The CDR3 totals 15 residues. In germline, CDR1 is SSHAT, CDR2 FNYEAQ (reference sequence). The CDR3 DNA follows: TGTGCTAGCAGCTTAAGGACAGGGGGGGCGGATGGGCAGTTCTTC. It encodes CASSLRTGGADGQFF. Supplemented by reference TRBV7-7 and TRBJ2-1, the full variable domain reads GAGVSQSPRYKVTKRGQDVTLRCDPISSHATLYWYQQALGQGPEFLTYFNYEAQPDKSGLPSDRFSAERPEGSISTLTIQRTEQRDSAMYRCASSLRTGGADGQFFGPGTRLTVL.

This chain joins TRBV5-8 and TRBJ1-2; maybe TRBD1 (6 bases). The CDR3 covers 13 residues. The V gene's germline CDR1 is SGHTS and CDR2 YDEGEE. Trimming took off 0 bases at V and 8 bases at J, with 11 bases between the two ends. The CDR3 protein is CASSLDRVGGYTF. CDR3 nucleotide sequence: TGTGCCAGCAGCTTGGACAGGGTGGGCGGCTACACCTTC.

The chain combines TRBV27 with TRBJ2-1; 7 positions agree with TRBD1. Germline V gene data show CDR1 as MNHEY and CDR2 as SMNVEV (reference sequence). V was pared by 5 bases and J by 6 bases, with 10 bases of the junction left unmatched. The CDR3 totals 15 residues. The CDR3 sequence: CASSPSTGPLNEQFF. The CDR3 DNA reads TGTGCCAGCAGTCCCTCGACAGGGCCCCTCAATGAGCAGTTCTTC.

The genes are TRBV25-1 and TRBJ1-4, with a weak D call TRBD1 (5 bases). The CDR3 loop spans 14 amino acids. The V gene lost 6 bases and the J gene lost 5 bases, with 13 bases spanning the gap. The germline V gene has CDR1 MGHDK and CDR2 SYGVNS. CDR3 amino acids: CASRADGGNEKLFF. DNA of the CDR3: TGTGCCAGCAGGGCGGACGGGGGGAATGAAAAACTGTTTTTT.

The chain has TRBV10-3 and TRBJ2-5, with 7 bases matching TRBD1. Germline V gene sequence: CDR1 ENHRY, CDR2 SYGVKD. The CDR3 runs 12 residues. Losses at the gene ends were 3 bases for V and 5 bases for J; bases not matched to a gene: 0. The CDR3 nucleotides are TGTGCCATCAGTGACAGGGGGGAGACCCAGTACTTC. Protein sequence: CAISDRGETQYF.

Here the CDR3 reads CASRTTGGRSPLHF. The CDR3 nucleotides are TGTGCCAGCAGGACTACAGGGGGCCGATCACCCCTCCACTTT. The J gene is TRBJ1-6, the V gene TRBV6-1, with TRBD1 identical over 9 bases. Germline V gene sequence: CDR1 MNHNS, CDR2 SASEGT. CDR3 length: 14 amino acids. J gave up 10 bases and V 6 bases, and 7 bases lay outside the gene matches.

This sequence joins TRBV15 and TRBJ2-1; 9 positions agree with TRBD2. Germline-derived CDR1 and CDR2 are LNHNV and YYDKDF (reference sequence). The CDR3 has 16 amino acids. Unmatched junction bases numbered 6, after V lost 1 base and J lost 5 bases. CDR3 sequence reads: CATSRARGGANNEQFF. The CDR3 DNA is TGTGCCACCAGCAGAGCCCGCGGGGGGGCTAACAATGAGCAGTTCTTC.